The 31 T cell receptor beta chains below all came from one sample that was sequenced in a study of T cells in Graves' hyperthyroidism and ophthalmopathy. The TCR beta CDR3 regions underwent amplification using RNA transcripts as the source. Using the HTBI primer set, a first-round RT-PCR was run on the TCR CDR3. TCRdb used MiXCR to reprocess the multiplex PCR reads, holding one entry per CDR3 protein. Among around 380,000 distinct CDR3 sequences listed, roughly 14% were seen once. The sample taken for sequencing was blood. The source is a man aged 25-40 years with Graves' hyperthyroidism that later progressed to Graves' ophthalmopathy.

This clonotype was detected many times. V gene TRBV12-3 or TRBV12-4 combines with J gene TRBJ1-1; maybe TRBD1 (5 bases). Deletions cut 3 bases from V and 9 bases from J, with 14 bases between. The CDR3 is 13 amino acids. CDR3 in DNA: TGTGCCAGCAGTTTTGGGACCCATCGTAAAGCTTTCTTT. Protein: CASSFGTHRKAFF.

The rearrangement links TRBV12-3 or TRBV12-4 to TRBJ2-7; D not resolved. CDR3 length: 14 residues. With 6 bases removed from V and 2 bases from J, the gap between germline ends came to 14 bases. CDR3: CASRPDDRTYEQYF. CDR3 coding DNA: TGTGCCAGCAGACCTGACGACCGAACCTACGAGCAGTACTTC.

The chain uses TRBV6-1 and TRBJ1-6, with D tentatively TRBD1 (6 bases). V was trimmed by 1 base and J by 14 bases, leaving 12 bases between them. The V gene's germline CDR1 is MNHNS and CDR2 SASEGT. The CDR3 runs to 13 residues. As DNA, the CDR3 is TGTGCCAGCAGTGAAGGGGGGCTAGCGGCCCTCCACTTT. Translating gives CASSEGGLAALHF.

This chain connects TRBV13 to TRBJ2-2; no firm D call. This CDR3 contains 14 residues. V lost 5 bases and J 2 bases, leaving 9 bases between the germline ends. Germline lookup yields CDR1 PRHDT and CDR2 FYEKMQ (reference sequence). The CDR3 DNA is TGTGCCAGCAGCATAAACGGAAACACCGGGGAGCTGTTTTTT. This codes for CASSINGNTGELFF.

This clonotype appeared a few times. The V gene is TRBV28, the J gene TRBJ1-2; tentatively, D is TRBD1 (5 bases). The germline V and J ends were trimmed by 7 bases and 2 bases, with 14 bases remaining between them. Germline CDR1 reads MDHEN; CDR2 reads SYDVKM. The length of the CDR3 is 14 residues. The CDR3: CASNASGRNYGYTF. Written as DNA, the CDR3 is TGTGCCAGCAACGCTTCGGGACGAAACTATGGCTACACCTTC.

This clonotype was found a few times. The chain employs TRBV6-1 and TRBJ2-2, with TRBD1 matching 8 bases. Germline V gene lookup returns CDR1 MNHNS and CDR2 SASEGT. The CDR3 is made up of 16 amino acids. The J segment lost 5 bases and the V segment lost 6 bases, leaving 11 bases of the junction unmatched. As DNA, the CDR3 is TGTGCCAGCAGCGCAGGGGGCGCGGGGTTTACCGGGGAGCTGTTTTTT. This gives the protein CASSAGGAGFTGELFF.

This clonotype was seen only a few times. The V and J genes are TRBV19 and TRBJ1-5; D may be TRBD1 (6 bases). Germline V lookup: CDR1 LNHDA, CDR2 SQIVND (reference sequence). Deletions cut 6 bases from V and 0 bases from J, with 15 bases between. CDR3 length: 16 amino acids. CDR3 sequence reads: CASRKNREGSNQPQHF. The CDR3 coding sequence is TGTGCCAGTAGGAAGAACAGGGAAGGTAGCAATCAGCCCCAGCATTTT.

This clonotype was detected many times. V is TRBV18 and J is TRBJ1-5; no clear D. CDR3 length: 13 residues. Germline values: CDR1 KGHSH, CDR2 LQKENI. V dropped 3 bases and J dropped 5 bases, with 8 bases sitting between them. Written as DNA, the CDR3 is TGTGCCAGCTCACCGACCGCCGATCAGCCCCAGCATTTT. Its protein is CASSPTADQPQHF.

The gene calls are TRBV5-4 and TRBJ1-6; unclear D gene. In germline, CDR1 is SGHNT, CDR2 YYREEE (reference sequence). Trimming cost V 0 bases and J 11 bases, with 9 bases left between them. The CDR3 totals 13 residues. CDR3: CASSLVPKAPLHF. For the CDR3, the DNA is TGTGCCAGCAGCTTGGTACCTAAGGCACCCCTCCACTTT.

This clonotype was counted many times. J is TRBJ1-1 and V is TRBV6-1; no clear D. The germline CDR1 and CDR2 sequences are MNHNS and SASEGT. CDR3 length equals 14 residues. The V gene lost 6 bases and the J gene lost 2 bases, with 13 bases spanning the gap. CDR3 nucleotide sequence: TGTGCCAGCAGGCCCCCGGGAGTAAACACTGAAGCTTTCTTT. It translates to CASRPPGVNTEAFF.

V usage is TRBV7-2 and J usage is TRBJ2-1; 8 nucleotides line up with TRBD1. Germline lookup yields CDR1 SGHTA and CDR2 FQGNSA. The CDR3 length is 15 residues. With 4 bases clipped from V and 10 bases from J, the junction kept 12 bases outside the gene matches. CDR3 loop: CASSSGTGYLSEQFF. The CDR3 DNA is TGTGCCAGCAGCTCCGGGACAGGCTACCTCTCAGAGCAGTTCTTC.

A few counts support this clonotype. A much bigger clone sits one base away, suggesting this may be a read error. The genes are TRBV18 and TRBJ1-1, with D possibly being TRBD1 (6 bases). The CDR3 contains 14 residues. From germline, CDR1 is KGHSH and CDR2 LQKENI. This CDR3 is CASSPTPGDTEALF. CDR3 in DNA: TGTGCCAGCTCACCCACACCCGGGGACACTGAAGCTCTCTTT. Together with reference TRBV18 and TRBJ1-1, the CDR3 gives the full variable domain: NAGVMQNPRHLVRRRGQEARLRCSPMKGHSHVYWYRQLPEEGLKFMVYLQKENIIDESGMPKERFSAEFPKEGPSILRIQQVVRGDSAAYFCASSPTPGDTEALFGQGTRLTVV.

In its sample, this clonotype was seen many times. V usage is TRBV7-9 and J usage is TRBJ2-5; 8 nucleotides agree with TRBD1. Trimming took 7 bases from V and 4 from J; bases not matched to a gene: 11. The germline CDR1 and CDR2 sequences are SEHNR and FQNEAQ (reference sequence). CDR3 size: 15 residues. CDR3: CASNLNQGARETQYF. In DNA form, the CDR3 reads TGTGCCAGCAACTTGAACCAGGGGGCCCGAGAGACCCAGTACTTC.

This clonotype was observed at least ten times. This chain uses TRBV7-9 with TRBJ2-2, with D maybe TRBD1 (5 bases). The V gene's germline CDR1 is SEHNR and CDR2 FQNEAQ (reference sequence). The CDR3 sequence is 17 residues long. Trimming cost V 5 bases and J 3 bases, with 19 bases left between them. CDR3 nucleotides: TGTGCCAGCAGCACAGCCAGGGCGCACGCGGACACCGGGGAGCTGTTTTTT. Translating gives CASSTARAHADTGELFF.

At least ten counts were recorded for this clonotype. This rearrangement joins TRBV12-5 to TRBJ1-5, with unresolved D. The ends were cut back, 6 bases at V and 2 bases at J, with 8 bases in the middle. The CDR3 totals 13 residues. Germline values: CDR1 LGHNT, CDR2 FRNRAP. The CDR3 DNA reads TGTGCTAGTGGACCGGGCCGCAATCAGCCCCAGCATTTT. Translation: CASGPGRNQPQHF. The full variable domain, rest sourced from reference TRBV12-5 and TRBJ1-5, is DARVTQTPRHKVTEMGQEVTMRCQPILGHNTVFWYRQTMMQGLELLAYFRNRAPLDDSGMPKDRFSAEMPDATLATLKIQPSEPRDSAVYFCASGPGRNQPQHFGDGTRLSIL.

The chain carries TRBV7-9 and TRBJ1-4; 7 bases match TRBD1. The CDR3 spans 12 residues. J gave up 11 bases and V 4 bases, and 4 bases lay outside the gene matches. Germline V gene data show CDR1 as SEHNR and CDR2 as FQNEAQ (reference sequence). In nucleotides, the CDR3 is TGTGCCAGCAGCTGGGGGGACAGCAAACTGTTTTTT. It is translated as CASSWGDSKLFF. Combining the CDR3 with reference TRBV7-9 and TRBJ1-4 gives the whole variable domain DTGVSQNPRHKITKRGQNVTFRCDPISEHNRLYWYRQTLGQGPEFLTYFQNEAQLEKSRLLSDRFSAERPKGSFSTLEIQRTEQGDSAMYLCASSWGDSKLFFGSGTQLSVL.

This clonotype has just a few counts. The CDR3 coding sequence is TGTGCCGTTTTTGGCGGGTCCTCCTACGAGCAGTACTTC. It yields the protein CAVFGGSSYEQYF. The chain couples TRBV30 to TRBJ2-7; D may be TRBD2 (5 bases). The CDR3 contains 13 residues. Trimming left V 8 bases short and J 0 bases short, with 14 bases between. Germline assignment: CDR1 GTSNPN and CDR2 SVGIG (reference sequence).

This chain uses TRBV6-2 or TRBV6-3 with TRBJ2-7, with D hard to call. With 5 bases removed from V and 3 bases from J, the gap between germline ends came to 8 bases. CDR1 and CDR2 (germline): MNHEY, SVGEGT. CDR3 size: 12 residues. The CDR3: CASSQGYYEQYF. CDR3 in DNA: TGTGCCAGCAGTCAAGGGTACTACGAGCAGTACTTC.

This clonotype has at least ten counts. The rearrangement links TRBV12-3 or TRBV12-4 to TRBJ2-5; D is undetermined. Trimming shortened V by 5 bases and J by 7 bases, and 11 bases separated the two germline ends. The CDR3 is made up of 12 amino acids. The chain's CDR3 is CASSRGGMTQYF. The CDR3 DNA reads TGTGCCAGCAGTCGAGGTGGAATGACCCAGTACTTC.

The chain has TRBV19 and TRBJ1-2, with D uncertain. V lost 3 bases and J lost 4, with 9 bases in between. This CDR3 is built from 13 residues. Germline CDR1 reads LNHDA; CDR2 reads SQIVND (reference sequence). CDR3 residues: CASSIETTYGYTF. Here the CDR3 DNA reads TGTGCCAGTAGTATCGAAACGACCTATGGCTACACCTTC. Full variable domain (rest looked up from reference TRBV19 and TRBJ1-2): DGGITQSPKYLFRKEGQNVTLSCEQNLNHDAMYWYRQDPGQGLRLIYYSQIVNDFQKGDIAEGYSVSREKKESFPLTVTSAQKNPTAFYLCASSIETTYGYTFGSGTRLTVV.

The rearrangement joins TRBV4-1 to TRBJ1-2; D possibly corresponds to TRBD1 (5 bases). CDR3 length: 16 amino acids. Trimming stripped 2 bases from V and 2 bases from J, with 15 bases between. In germline, CDR1 is MGHRA, CDR2 YSYEKL. CDR3 sequence reads: CASSQKARQNNYGYTF. In DNA form, the CDR3 reads TGCGCCAGCAGCCAAAAAGCGAGACAGAACAACTATGGCTACACCTTC.

This clonotype appeared many times. The chain combines TRBV6-2 or TRBV6-3 with TRBJ2-1, with D perhaps matching TRBD2 (6 bases). Trimming removed 2 bases from V and 5 bases from J, with 7 bases in between. CDR1 MNHEY and CDR2 SVGEGT come from the germline V gene. CDR3 length: 13 amino acids. The CDR3 sequence is CASSYREHNEQFF. The CDR3 nucleotides are TGTGCCAGCAGTTACCGGGAGCACAATGAGCAGTTCTTC.

Ten or more counts support this clonotype. J is TRBJ2-7 and V is TRBV28; 9 positions agree with TRBD2. CDR1 and CDR2 from the germline V gene are MDHEN and SYDVKM. The J segment lost 7 bases and the V segment lost 2 bases, leaving 6 bases of the junction unmatched. The CDR3 loop spans 14 amino acids. CDR3 nucleotides: TGTGCCAGCAGTTTACTAGCGGGGACGTGGGAGCAGTACTTC. Amino acid sequence: CASSLLAGTWEQYF.

As regards this clonotype: This may be a read error, as it is one base from a much larger clone. Without the conserved terminal phenylalanine or tryptophan, this CDR3 likely stems from a read error. V and J are TRBV29-1 and TRBJ1-2, with D possibly being TRBD1 (6 bases). The CDR3 covers 12 residues. Trimming left V 4 bases short and J 4 bases short, with 10 bases between. Looked up from germline, CDR1 is SQVTM and CDR2 is ANQGSEA. The CDR3 is CSVVTGSYGYTL. The CDR3 DNA follows: TGCAGCGTTGTAACAGGGAGCTATGGCTACACCCTC.

This clonotype has a count of ten or more. The chain combines TRBV12-3 or TRBV12-4 with TRBJ2-1; D may be TRBD1 (5 bases). Trimming stripped 5 bases from V and 0 bases from J, with 5 bases between. The CDR3 contains 13 residues. The CDR3 DNA sequence: TGTGCCAGCAGTCAGGGCTCCTACAATGAGCAGTTCTTC. This encodes CASSQGSYNEQFF.

About this clonotype itself: Since a much larger clone is just one base distant, this may be a read error. J is TRBJ2-4 and V is TRBV30; D is unresolved. The germline V gene encodes CDR1 GTSNPN and CDR2 SVGIG (reference sequence). The CDR3 has 12 residues. V was trimmed by 5 bases and J by 6 bases, leaving 11 bases between them. DNA of the CDR3: TGTGCCTGGGGTCTCTCGGGAAACATTCAGTACTTC. Its protein is CAWGLSGNIQYF.

There are many counts of this clonotype. This sequence joins TRBV12-3 or TRBV12-4 and TRBJ2-7, with D unresolved. V lost 1 base, J lost 0 bases, and 10 bases lay in between. The CDR3 consists of 15 residues. The CDR3 region is CASSLGSAPSYEQYF. In nucleotides, the CDR3 is TGTGCCAGCAGTTTAGGAAGTGCACCCTCCTACGAGCAGTACTTC.

Points on this clonotype: A much more abundant neighbour one base away suggests this may be a read error. V and J are TRBV6-2 or TRBV6-3 and TRBJ1-1; D is perhaps TRBD1 (6 bases). The V gene's germline CDR1 is MNHEY and CDR2 SVGEGT. The CDR3 covers 15 residues. V was clipped by 7 bases and J by 1 base, with 16 bases between them. The CDR3 DNA sequence: TGTGCCAGCATGATAGGGGGACGCGGGAACACTGAAGCTTTCTTT. Translating it yields CASMIGGRGNTEAFF.

This clonotype was seen ten or more times. The V and J genes are TRBV7-6 and TRBJ2-5; D may be TRBD1 or TRBD2 (6 bases each). V was clipped by 5 bases and J by 3 bases, with 19 bases between them. This CDR3 region has 16 residues. Looked up from germline, CDR1 is SGHVS and CDR2 is FNYEAQ. CDR3 in DNA: TGTGCCAGCAGCCGCTACACCAGGGGAGGAGAAGAGACCCAGTACTTC. This sequence encodes CASSRYTRGGEETQYF.

Ten or more counts support this clonotype. This chain uses TRBV6-1 with TRBJ2-1; 12 nucleotides match TRBD2. V lost 5 bases, J lost 9 bases, and 8 bases stayed unmatched. The CDR3 spans 15 residues. CDR1 and CDR2 (germline): MNHNS, SASEGT. The DNA for the CDR3 is TGTGCCAGCAGTCCTCGACTAGCGGGGGACCGTGAGCAGTTCTTC. Its translation: CASSPRLAGDREQFF.

The rearrangement uses TRBV7-9 and TRBJ1-2; TRBD1 matches 8 bases. J lost 5 bases, V lost 3 bases, and 8 bases had no gene match. The CDR3 is made up of 15 amino acids. CDR1 is SEHNR, CDR2 FQNEAQ, per germline (reference sequence). The CDR3 coding sequence is TGTGCCAGCAGCTTGACCGGGACAGGAGTATATGGCTACACCTTC. Translated, it gives CASSLTGTGVYGYTF. The entire variable domain, with the rest obtained from reference TRBV7-9 and TRBJ1-2, is as follows: DTGVSQNPRHKITKRGQNVTFRCDPISEHNRLYWYRQTLGQGPEFLTYFQNEAQLEKSRLLSDRFSAERPKGSFSTLEIQRTEQGDSAMYLCASSLTGTGVYGYTFGSGTRLTVV.